This is a list of T cell receptor beta chains from one sample in a study of T cell repertoires in cytomegalovirus infection. For these TCRs, the target antigens are not known. TCRdb reprocessed the reads with MiXCR, giving one entry per CDR3 protein. The sample consists of hundreds of thousands of distinct CDR3 sequences, around a third of them appearing once. The sequences come from cultured CD8+ T cells from PBMCs, collected from culture after CMV antigen stimulation. These receptors came from a human donor in good health (CMV status not recorded). Some clones in this sample may be carry-over from other donors' samples. Each CDR3 is given with its conserved first and last residue.

CDR3	length	J	V
CASSSRLAGVSEETQYF	17	TRBJ2-5	TRBV7-6
CAISELGGGLRTDTQYF	17	TRBJ2-3	TRBV10-3
CASSSEGPPDTQYF	14	TRBJ2-3	TRBV7-7
CASSSQGALQTQYF	14	TRBJ2-5	TRBV5-8
CASRGLAGGLQETQYF	16	TRBJ2-5	TRBV2
CAISADRVDGYTF	13	TRBJ1-2	TRBV10-3
CASSSDRGSVAFF	13	TRBJ1-1	TRBV7-9
CSARERLAGPGETQYF	16	TRBJ2-5	TRBV20-1
CASSFPVGAGGEKLFF	16	TRBJ1-4	TRBV7-6
CASSWRDRGVYEQYF	15	TRBJ2-7	TRBV6-8
CASSYRDLYNEQFF	14	TRBJ2-1	TRBV27
CASSLDLGFRGTQYF	15	TRBJ2-5	TRBV7-2
CASSLQDRALETQYF	15	TRBJ2-5	TRBV6-1
CSAVGSQTGHYGYTF	15	TRBJ1-2	TRBV20-1
CASSFEVGQAASYEQFF	17	TRBJ2-1	TRBV5-1
CASSLQGPPTGELFF	15	TRBJ2-2	TRBV7-9
CASTSAGLGQFF	12	TRBJ2-1	TRBV7-6
CASSSYGGNTDTQYF	15	TRBJ2-3	TRBV7-3
CASTQGANTEAFF	13	TRBJ1-1	TRBV6-2/TRBV6-3
CASSVSGGSSSYEQYF	16	TRBJ2-7	TRBV7-2
CASSQDGGRHSNTGELFF	18	TRBJ2-2	TRBV4-1
CASSLGRGYQETQYF	15	TRBJ2-5	TRBV7-6
CASSGGGDRTDTQYF	15	TRBJ2-3	TRBV2
CSVEDRGRVNTEAFF	15	TRBJ1-1	TRBV29-1
CASTPGQSKETQYF	14	TRBJ2-5	TRBV28
CASSYPKLAVNQYQETQYF	19	TRBJ2-5	TRBV6-2/TRBV6-3
CASRPETNQPQHF	13	TRBJ1-5	TRBV6-2/TRBV6-3
CASSLAGQATNEQFF	15	TRBJ2-1	TRBV7-8
CASSLARRGGENIQYF	16	TRBJ2-4	TRBV5-5
CASSLEGTGSEKLFF	15	TRBJ1-4	TRBV7-6
CASSEGRLYGQPQHF	15	TRBJ1-5	TRBV28
CANSLLRNEAFF	12	TRBJ1-1	TRBV7-9
CSARDVQNGNQPQHF	15	TRBJ1-5	TRBV20-1
CASSYGPSGEQFF	13	TRBJ2-1	TRBV6-1
CASSWVAGGNYEQYF	15	TRBJ2-7	TRBV12-3/TRBV12-4
CASSATQGFPGNTIYF	16	TRBJ1-3	TRBV7-6
CATSAPLARASDTQYF	16	TRBJ2-3	TRBV24-1
CASSVGGGGGFSGYTF	16	TRBJ1-2	TRBV19
CASSSGQGVVNEQFF	15	TRBJ2-1	TRBV7-6
CASSPDTYTEAFF	13	TRBJ1-1	TRBV6-2/TRBV6-3
CASSQDRRGHEQYF	14	TRBJ2-7	TRBV4-1
CASSPPGNNEQFF	13	TRBJ2-1	TRBV6-1
CASSLIFPGTGELFF	15	TRBJ2-2	TRBV7-8
CASTSLMRDNSPLHF	15	TRBJ1-6	TRBV6-8
CASSYTAGDGKYTDTQYF	18	TRBJ2-3	TRBV6-5
CASSQDLGTNQPQHF	15	TRBJ1-5	TRBV3-1
CASSLEGALGETQYF	15	TRBJ2-5	TRBV6-2/TRBV6-3
CASIDRGANTEAFF	14	TRBJ1-1	TRBV19
CATSTGAGNTIYF	13	TRBJ1-3	TRBV15
CASSLTGGSGETQYF	15	TRBJ2-5	TRBV7-2
CASSEEAADRGYEQYF	16	TRBJ2-7	TRBV7-9
CASSQAGGYTEAFF	14	TRBJ1-1	TRBV4-1
CASRLAGGNEQFF	13	TRBJ2-1	TRBV2
CSAKMDVRLAGFSYNEQFF	19	TRBJ2-1	TRBV20-1